This T cell receptor beta chain came from a study of T cell clonotyping in hematopoietic cell transplantation. V lost 2 bases and J 4 bases, leaving 12 bases between the germline ends. Germline loops: CDR1 SGDLS, CDR2 YYNGEE. The CDR3 has 14 amino acids. As to this clone: The antigen remains undetermined.

Measured with immunoSEQ multiplex PCR; TCRdb has only the in-frame clones, and not every one. This table holds tens of thousands of clones, around 96% found once. Study outcomes and limitations: Broader posttransplant TCR repertoire diversity was predicted by graft donor and pretransplant recipient Inverse Simpson Index values. At the given depth, recipient repertoires were over 95% de novo clonotypes. Without cell sorting, CD4 versus CD8 contributions remain unresolved. Recipient TCR diversity dropped after transplant; expanded clonotypes rose from day 30 to 180.

This receptor was obtained from a young man in good health. Some clones in this sample may be carry-over from other donors' samples. This chain links TRBV9 with TRBJ1-1; D unclear. The sequenced material came from peripheral blood mononuclear cells. CDR3 amino acids: CASSVLTEITEAFF. As DNA, the CDR3 is TGTGCCAGCAGCGTTTTGACCGAAATCACTGAAGCTTTCTTT. Drawing the rest from reference TRBV9 and TRBJ1-1, the complete variable domain is DSGVTQTPKHLITATGQRVTLRCSPRSGDLSVYWYQQSLDQGLQFLIQYYNGEERAKGNILERFSAQQFPDLHSELNLSSLELGDSALYFCASSVLTEITEAFFGQGTRLTVV.